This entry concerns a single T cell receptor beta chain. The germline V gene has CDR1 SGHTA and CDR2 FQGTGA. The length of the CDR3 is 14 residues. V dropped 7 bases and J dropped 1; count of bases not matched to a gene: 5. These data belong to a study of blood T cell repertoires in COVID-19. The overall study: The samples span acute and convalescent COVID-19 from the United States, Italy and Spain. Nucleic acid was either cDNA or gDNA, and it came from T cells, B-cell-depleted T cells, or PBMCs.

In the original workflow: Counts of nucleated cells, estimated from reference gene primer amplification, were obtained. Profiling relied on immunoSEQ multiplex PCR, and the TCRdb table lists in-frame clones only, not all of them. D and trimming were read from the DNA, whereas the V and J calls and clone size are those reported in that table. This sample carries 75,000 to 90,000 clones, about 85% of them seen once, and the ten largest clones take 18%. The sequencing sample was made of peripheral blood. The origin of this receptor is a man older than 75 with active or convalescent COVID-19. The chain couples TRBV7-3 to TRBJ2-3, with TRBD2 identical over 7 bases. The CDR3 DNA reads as TGTGCCAGCAACCCCGCGGGGGGCACAGATACGCAGTATTTT. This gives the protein CASNPAGGTDTQYF.